Detailed here is one TCR beta chain. What it binds is not known. The libraries of TRB cDNA were prepared using 5' RACE with UMI labels. TCRdb reprocessed the 5' RACE reads, keeping one entry per CDR3 protein, no DNA. This table lists about 53,000 distinct CDR3 sequences. The CDR3 has 11 residues. Germline assignment: CDR1 LGHNA and CDR2 YSLEER. The data were taken from a study of CXCR3-negative and CXCR3-positive naive CD8 T cells. Findings of the study overall: Cryopreserved PBMCs had partly decreased CXCR3 expression; fresh PBMCs were used in most assays. Within a donor, both naive subsets shared TRBV-TRBJ usage, unlike memory cells. CXCR3-positive naive cells had TRB CDR3s that were more hydrophobic than CXCR3-negative naive cells had.

Researchers reported sorting every CD8+ T cell subset in triplicate, under 350,000 cells per sort. The authors gated naive CD8+ T cells as CD45RO-CCR7+CD27+CD95-. This chain joins TRBV4-3 and TRBJ2-1. This clonotype was obtained from a human donor in good health. Some clones in this sample may be carry-over from other donors' samples. Sequenced: naive CXCR3+ CD8+ T cells from blood. The subset denotes: CD45RO-CCR7+CD27+CD95- naive CD8+ T cells expressing CXCR3 (TNR3+). CDR3 amino acids: CASSKHNEQFF.